The 18 T cell receptor beta chains given below trace back to one sample, sequenced in a study of T cells after somatic rescue of genetic block. Sequencing was performed with immunoSEQ multiplex PCR; in TCRdb, only in-frame clones are kept and a portion is missing. The profile shows tens of thousands of clones, about 96% of them singletons. The specimen was peripheral blood mononuclear cells (PBMCs). The receptors were gathered from a child in the first two years of life.

This clone was picked up one time. This chain joins TRBV9 and TRBJ2-5; 11 bases match TRBD2. J gave up 5 bases and V 0 bases, and 0 bases lay outside the gene matches. The CDR3 length is 14 residues. From germline, CDR1 is SGDLS and CDR2 YYNGEE. CDR3 DNA sequence: TGTGCCAGCAGCGTAGGGACTAGCGGGGAGACCCAGTACTTC. It yields the protein CASSVGTSGETQYF.

J is TRBJ2-5 and V is TRBV5-4; D remains unclear. The CDR3 has 11 residues. The germline V gene encodes CDR1 SGHNT and CDR2 YYREEE (reference sequence). V was trimmed by 4 bases and J by 1 base, leaving 2 bases between them. The CDR3 loop reads CASSLQETQYF. The CDR3 nucleotides are TGTGCCAGCAGCCTCCAAGAGACCCAGTACTTC.

This clone appeared a few times. V and J are TRBV10-3 and TRBJ1-2; perhaps TRBD1 as D (6 bases). Trimming removed 3 bases from V and 6 bases from J, with 11 bases in between. CDR1 is ENHRY and CDR2 is SYGVKD in the germline V gene. The CDR3 sequence is 13 residues long. The CDR3 reads CAISEHRVDGYTF. CDR3 in DNA: TGTGCCATCAGTGAACACAGGGTCGATGGCTACACCTTC.

The rearrangement uses TRBV5-4 and TRBJ2-7; D is possibly TRBD1 or TRBD2 (5 bases each). V shed 4 bases and J shed 2 bases, with 16 bases lying between them. The CDR3 has 15 amino acids. CDR1 SGHNT and CDR2 YYREEE come from the germline V gene (reference sequence). CDR3 DNA sequence: TGTGCCAGCAGCCGAGGGACCGTGGTCGCCTACGAGCAGTACTTC. It specifies CASSRGTVVAYEQYF.

CDR3 sequence (DNA): TGTGCCGTGGCGGGAGGGGGCACAGATACGCAGTATTTT. Amino acids: CAVAGGGTDTQYF. The chain recombines TRBV19 with TRBJ2-3; TRBD2 matches at 9 bases. The V and J ends lost 11 bases and 1 base, in that order; junction bases with no gene match: 4. Germline loops: CDR1 LNHDA, CDR2 SQIVND (reference sequence). CDR3 length equals 13 residues.

This clone was counted a single time. The chain couples TRBV6-1 to TRBJ1-2; D is perhaps TRBD1 (5 bases). V was trimmed by 4 bases and J by 2 bases, leaving 14 bases between them. The V gene's germline CDR1 is MNHNS and CDR2 SASEGT. This CDR3 contains 15 residues. The CDR3 region is CASSGGGRKNYGYTF. CDR3 DNA: TGTGCCAGCAGTGGGGGCGGACGGAAAAACTATGGCTACACCTTC.

V and J are TRBV6-1 and TRBJ2-7; perhaps TRBD2 as D (6 bases). CDR3 size: 13 residues. V was pared by 9 bases and J by 4 bases, with 16 bases between. Germline V lookup: CDR1 MNHNS, CDR2 SASEGT. CDR3 sequence (DNA): TGTGCCAGTGAGGCCCGGGAGCGGTACGAGCAGTACTTC. It yields the protein CASEARERYEQYF.

This clone was observed once. This rearrangement joins TRBV5-6 to TRBJ1-5, with TRBD1 identical over 10 bases. This CDR3 is built from 13 residues. CDR1 and CDR2 (germline): SGHDT, YYEEEE. The V gene end was trimmed by 3 bases and the J gene end by 6 bases; junction bases not matched to a gene: 0. CDR3 sequence reads: CASSWDRGQPQHF. The CDR3 DNA follows: TGTGCCAGCAGCTGGGACAGGGGTCAGCCCCAGCATTTT. The variable domain in full, completed from reference TRBV5-6 and TRBJ1-5, reads DAGVTQSPTHLIKTRGQQVTLRCSPKSGHDTVSWYQQALGQGPQFIFQYYEEEERQRGNFPDRFSGHQFPNYSSELNVNALLLGDSALYLCASSWDRGQPQHFGDGTRLSIL.

This rearrangement joins TRBV2 to TRBJ2-5; the match to TRBD2 covers 14 bases. The germline CDR1 and CDR2 sequences are SNHLY and FYNNEI. The CDR3 contains 13 residues. V lost 10 bases to trimming and J lost 7 bases; unmatched junction nucleotides: 5. Here the CDR3 reads CAKRLAGGGTQYF. The CDR3 nucleotides are TGTGCCAAAAGACTAGCGGGAGGGGGGACCCAGTACTTC.

A few counts support this clone. The chain couples TRBV5-1 to TRBJ2-7; perhaps TRBD1 as D (6 bases). CDR3 size: 14 residues. In germline, CDR1 is SGHRS, CDR2 YFSETQ. Trimming shortened V by 6 bases and J by 0 bases, and 13 bases separated the two germline ends. CDR3 loop: CASIRDTTSYEQYF. In DNA, the CDR3 is TGCGCCAGCATACGGGACACCACCTCCTACGAGCAGTACTTC.

CDR3 protein: CASSSSGLAEETQYF. CDR3 DNA sequence: TGTGCCAGCAGCTCTTCAGGACTAGCAGAAGAGACCCAGTACTTC. The chain has TRBV11-1 and TRBJ2-5; 8 nucleotides agree with TRBD2. The CDR3 has 15 residues. CDR1 is SGHAT, CDR2 FQDESV, per germline (reference sequence). The J segment lost 3 bases and the V segment lost 4 bases, leaving 7 bases of the junction unmatched.

The V and J genes are TRBV15 and TRBJ2-7, with D possibly being TRBD1 (6 bases). V lost 1 base and J lost 2, with 9 bases in between. CDR3 length: 14 amino acids. CDR1 and CDR2 (germline): LNHNV, YYDKDF (reference sequence). CDR3 nucleotide sequence: TGTGCCACCAGCAGAGGGGACACCACCTACGAGCAGTACTTC. As protein: CATSRGDTTYEQYF.

The chain combines TRBV6-5 with TRBJ1-2; the D is unclear. The CDR3 covers 13 residues. V lost 0 bases to trimming and J lost 8 bases, with 10 bases between them. CDR1 is MNHEY and CDR2 is SVGAGI in the germline V gene. CDR3 coding DNA: TGTGCCAGCAGTTACTCGAATGCTGCAGGCTACACCTTC. This codes for CASSYSNAAGYTF.

This sequence joins TRBV27 and TRBJ2-3; D gene unclear. V was cut by 5 bases and J by 4 bases, with 7 bases left in between. The CDR3 has 12 residues. Germline V CDR1 and CDR2: MNHEY, SMNVEV (reference sequence). As DNA, the CDR3 is TGTGCCAGCAGTATCACTGCAGATACGCAGTATTTT. Amino acids: CASSITADTQYF.

The genes are TRBV28 and TRBJ1-2; the D gene is possibly TRBD1 (6 bases). This CDR3 comprises 11 residues. Germline loops: CDR1 MDHEN, CDR2 SYDVKM. Trimming pared 4 bases from V and 6 bases from J, leaving 6 bases between. The CDR3 sequence is CASSSGDGYTF. CDR3 nucleotide sequence: TGTGCCAGCAGTTCAGGGGATGGCTACACCTTC.

J is TRBJ1-1 and V is TRBV5-1; D is perhaps TRBD1 (5 bases). With 0 bases removed from V and 1 base from J, the gap between germline ends came to 10 bases. The CDR3 is made up of 15 amino acids. Germline CDR1 SGHRS, CDR2 YFSETQ. The CDR3 DNA sequence: TGCGCCAGCAGCTTGGTATCCGGGGGGAACACTGAAGCTTTCTTT. Translation gives CASSLVSGGNTEAFF.

CDR3 region: CASSIGAATEAFF. The CDR3 nucleotides read TGTGCCAGTAGTATCGGGGCTGCCACTGAAGCTTTCTTT. The V gene is TRBV19, the J gene TRBJ1-1, with D perhaps TRBD1 (5 bases). This CDR3 contains 13 residues. V gave up 3 bases and J gave up 4 bases, with 9 bases separating them. CDR1 and CDR2 from the germline V gene are LNHDA and SQIVND (reference sequence). The whole variable domain, remainder taken from reference TRBV19 and TRBJ1-1, is DGGITQSPKYLFRKEGQNVTLSCEQNLNHDAMYWYRQDPGQGLRLIYYSQIVNDFQKGDIAEGYSVSREKKESFPLTVTSAQKNPTAFYLCASSIGAATEAFFGQGTRLTVV.

The genes are TRBV5-6 and TRBJ1-2; 9 bases are shared with TRBD1. CDR1 and CDR2 from the germline V gene are SGHDT and YYEEEE. V shed 4 bases and J 5 bases; nucleotides not matched to a gene: 0. The CDR3 sequence is 12 residues long. CDR3: CASSGTGYGYTF. For the CDR3, the DNA is TGTGCCAGCAGCGGGACAGGGTATGGCTACACCTTC.